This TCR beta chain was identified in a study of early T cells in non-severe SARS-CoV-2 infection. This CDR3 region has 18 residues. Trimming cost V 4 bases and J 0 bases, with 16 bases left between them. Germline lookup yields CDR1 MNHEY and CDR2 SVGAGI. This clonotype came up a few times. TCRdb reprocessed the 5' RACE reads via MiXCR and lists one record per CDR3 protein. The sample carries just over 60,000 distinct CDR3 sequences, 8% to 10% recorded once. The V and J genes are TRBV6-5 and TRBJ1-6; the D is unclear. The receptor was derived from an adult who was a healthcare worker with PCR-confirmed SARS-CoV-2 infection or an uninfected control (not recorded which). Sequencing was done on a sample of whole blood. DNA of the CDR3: TGTGCCAGCAGTTCCCCCGGGCCGCCGAGCTCCTATAATTCACCCCTCCACTTT. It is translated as CASSSPGPPSSYNSPLHF.